This TCR beta chain is drawn from a study of shared clonotypes between healthy human individuals. Study-wide results and limits: Depth was large, yet rarefaction showed that sorted-subset sequencing was incomplete.

Within Nashville, Tennessee resided all donors, each a Caucasian adult. From germline, CDR1 is SGDLS and CDR2 YYNGEE. CDR3 length: 14 residues. The V end lost 2 bases, the J end lost 6 bases, and 13 bases lay between the germline ends. Sequencing used immunoSEQ multiplex PCR; TCRdb keeps in-frame clones, though not all of them. The table shows over 950,000 clones, with 60% to 80% occurring only once. Worth noting for this clone: Its antigen is not identified.

The clonotype was recovered from a young man in good health. Some clones in this sample may be carry-over from other donors' samples. The J gene is TRBJ2-3, the V gene TRBV9; D is uncertain. The sequencing sample was made of memory CD4+ T cells from PBMCs. Subset defined: CD45RA-negative fraction. As DNA, the CDR3 is TGTGCCAGCAGCGTCGATGCTAGAACGGATACGCAGTATTTT. Its protein product is CASSVDARTDTQYF.